What follows are 8 T cell receptor beta chains derived from one specimen sequenced in a study of T cell repertoires in cytomegalovirus infection. TCRdb reprocessed the reads with MiXCR, giving one entry per CDR3 protein. Among 750,000 to 900,000 distinct CDR3 sequences listed, around 29% were seen once. These receptors have no identified antigens. Sequencing used cultured CD8+ T cells from PBMCs, obtained from culture after CMV antigen stimulation. These receptors were obtained from a human donor in good health (CMV status not recorded). Some clones in this sample may be carry-over from other donors' samples.

This clonotype showed up many times. The chain carries TRBV12-3 or TRBV12-4 and TRBJ1-4, with D uncertain. The V end lost 7 bases, the J end lost 8 bases, and 14 bases lay between the germline ends. The CDR3 has 13 residues. The CDR3 nucleotides are TGTGCCAGCACCCGAGGCCTTTGGGAAAAACTGTTTTTT. Translation gives CASTRGLWEKLFF.

The chain uses TRBV10-3 and TRBJ2-3; 13 bases align to TRBD2. The CDR3 covers 18 residues. Germline-derived CDR1 and CDR2 are ENHRY and SYGVKD. V was clipped by 6 bases and J by 4 bases; unmatched bases: 13. As DNA, the CDR3 is TGTGCCATCAGGGAACTAGCGGGGGGGCCAAGAAGTTCAGATACGCAGTATTTT. Protein product: CAIRELAGGPRSSDTQYF.

This clonotype occurred a few times. The chain recombines TRBV12-3 or TRBV12-4 with TRBJ1-1; a weak D match, TRBD1 (5 bases). The length of the CDR3 is 14 residues. The ends were cut back, 1 base at V and 5 bases at J, with 11 bases in the middle. CDR3 amino acids: CASSLGVWGTEAFF. CDR3 DNA: TGTGCCAGCAGTTTAGGGGTTTGGGGGACTGAAGCTTTCTTT.

This sequence joins TRBV6-2 or TRBV6-3 and TRBJ2-1; 8 bases fit TRBD1. V shed 6 bases, J shed 13 bases, and the junction held 11 bases outside the gene matches. Germline CDR1 is MNHEY and CDR2 is SVGEGT. This CDR3 spans 13 amino acids. The CDR3 loop reads CASRMTGAEGQFF. The CDR3 DNA follows: TGTGCCAGCAGGATGACAGGGGCAGAGGGACAGTTCTTC.

This clonotype was observed at least ten times. This chain connects TRBV7-6 to TRBJ2-2; tentatively, D is TRBD1 (6 bases). Between the trimmed V and J ends, which lost 5 bases and 0 bases, there was a span of 13 bases. The germline gives CDR1 SGHVS, CDR2 FNYEAQ. CDR3 size: 16 residues. CDR3 nucleotides: TGTGCCAGCAGCCCCTTACAGGGACCGAACACCGGGGAGCTGTTTTTT. Protein product: CASSPLQGPNTGELFF.

A note on this clonotype: Germline is not matched at one junction end, which may reflect a read error. This rearrangement joins TRBV19 to TRBJ1-1; 9 nucleotides match TRBD1. CDR3 length: 13 amino acids. Per germline, CDR1 LNHDA and CDR2 SQIVND (reference sequence). CDR3 bases: TGTACCAGTCAGACAGGGGGTGGCACTGAAGCTTTCTTT. Its protein product is CTSQTGGGTEAFF.

This chain links TRBV19 with TRBJ1-2; tentatively, D is TRBD1 (6 bases). This CDR3 is built from 14 residues. Germline CDR1 and CDR2: LNHDA and SQIVND (reference sequence). Trimming shortened V by 7 bases and J by 0 bases, and 12 bases separated the two germline ends. The DNA for the CDR3 is TGTGCCAGTAACGCACAGGGACCTAACTATGGCTACACCTTC. Its translation: CASNAQGPNYGYTF.

This clonotype was found a few times. This rearrangement joins TRBV7-6 to TRBJ1-5; 9 nucleotides line up with TRBD1. Germline assignment: CDR1 SGHVS and CDR2 FNYEAQ. Trimming cost V 5 bases and J 5 bases; bases outside gene matches: 4. The CDR3 loop spans 14 amino acids. The CDR3 spells CASSTRQGDQPQHF. CDR3 bases: TGTGCCAGCAGCACCCGACAGGGGGATCAGCCCCAGCATTTT. The full variable domain, completed using reference TRBV7-6 and TRBJ1-5, is GAGVSQSPRYKVTKRGQDVALRCDPISGHVSLYWYRQALGQGPEFLTYFNYEAQQDKSGLPNDRFSAERPEGSISTLTIQRTEQRDSAMYRCASSTRQGDQPQHFGDGTRLSIL.